The 24 T cell receptor beta chains presented below share a single source sample, sequenced in a study of blood T cell repertoires in COVID-19. TCRdb's copy holds only in-frame clones and misses some; the assay was immunoSEQ multiplex PCR. This table has hundreds of thousands of clones, roughly 80% appearing once. The material sequenced was PBMCs or T cells enriched from blood (not recorded which). These TCRs come from a man between 35 and 55 years old who had been exposed to COVID-19.

This clone was seen more than once but under ten times. The V gene is TRBV18, the J gene TRBJ2-7, with TRBD2 matching over 12 bases. CDR3 length: 17 residues. The V gene end was trimmed by 3 bases and the J gene end by 6 bases; junction bases not matched to a gene: 12. Germline values: CDR1 KGHSH, CDR2 LQKENI. In DNA form, the CDR3 reads TGTGCCAGCTCACCCCCGACTAGCGGGAGACCGGGGTTCGAGCAGTACTTC. It translates to CASSPPTSGRPGFEQYF.

This sequence joins TRBV11-3 and TRBJ2-5, with 8 nucleotides matching TRBD2. Germline V gene sequence: CDR1 SGHNT, CDR2 YENEEA. This CDR3 contains 15 residues. Losses at the gene ends were 5 bases for V and 5 bases for J; bases not matched to a gene: 10. The CDR3 nucleotides are TGTGCCAGCAGCACATCGGGAGGGGGAGGGGAGACCCAGTACTTC. Its protein product is CASSTSGGGGETQYF.

Only a few counts were recorded for this clone. V and J are TRBV19 and TRBJ2-7; a weak D match, TRBD1 (5 bases). V shed 3 bases and J shed 5 bases, with 17 bases lying between them. The germline CDR1 and CDR2 sequences are LNHDA and SQIVND (reference sequence). There are 15 residues in the CDR3. CDR3 protein: CASSIGHLRVDEQYF. CDR3 DNA sequence: TGTGCCAGTAGTATTGGTCACCTCAGGGTTGACGAGCAGTACTTC.

This chain connects TRBV6-5 to TRBJ1-5; 7 positions agree with TRBD1. The CDR3 is 14 amino acids. The germline V gene encodes CDR1 MNHEY and CDR2 SVGAGI. After removal of 6 bases from V and 4 bases from J, the junction contained 6 bases not matched to a gene. CDR3 region: CASSSSRGNQPQHF. CDR3 DNA: TGTGCCAGCAGCTCATCCAGGGGGAATCAGCCCCAGCATTTT.

The chain employs TRBV11-3 and TRBJ2-1, with unresolved D. The V end was cut by 1 base, the J end by 6 bases, with 10 bases between. This CDR3 is 14 amino acids long. Germline V gene sequence: CDR1 SGHNT, CDR2 YENEEA. CDR3 in amino acids: CASSLGYVGNEQFF. The CDR3 DNA sequence: TGTGCCAGCAGCTTAGGGTATGTCGGCAATGAGCAGTTCTTC.

V gene TRBV7-8 combines with J gene TRBJ2-6; perhaps TRBD2 as D (6 bases). The CDR3 has 15 residues. Germline CDR1 and CDR2: SGHVS and FQNEAQ. Trimming took 4 bases from V and 4 from J, leaving 11 bases between them. For the CDR3, the DNA is TGTGCCAGCAGCTCCAGCGGGTCGGGGGCCAACGTCCTGACTTTC. It is translated as CASSSSGSGANVLTF.

The chain couples TRBV5-1 to TRBJ2-3; 11 nucleotides align to TRBD2. Germline CDR1 reads SGHRS; CDR2 reads YFSETQ. V lost 0 bases, J lost 1 base, and 1 base stayed unmatched. The CDR3 contains 16 residues. The CDR3 protein is CASSLVGLAGTDTQYF. CDR3 DNA sequence: TGCGCCAGCAGCTTGGTGGGACTAGCGGGCACAGATACGCAGTATTTT.

This chain uses TRBV27 with TRBJ2-7; TRBD2 aligns across 11 bases. Germline trimming cut 5 bases from V and 6 bases from J; bases unmatched to any gene: 9. Germline loops: CDR1 MNHEY, CDR2 SMNVEV (reference sequence). CDR3 length equals 15 residues. CDR3 loop: CASSQIAGGGGEQYF. CDR3 DNA sequence: TGTGCCAGCAGTCAAATAGCGGGAGGGGGTGGCGAGCAGTACTTC.

V usage is TRBV2 and J usage is TRBJ2-1, with D unclear. V lost 7 bases to trimming and J lost 7 bases, with 8 bases between them. CDR3 length: 11 amino acids. In germline, CDR1 is SNHLY, CDR2 FYNNEI. The CDR3 DNA is TGTGCCAGCACTCGCGATAATGAGCAGTTCTTC. Protein sequence: CASTRDNEQFF.

A remark on this clone: The sample contains more than one DNA sequence encoding this CDR3. The chain uses TRBV10-3 and TRBJ1-2; the D gene is possibly TRBD1 (5 bases). Trimming pared 3 bases from V and 2 bases from J, leaving 10 bases between. The length of the CDR3 is 14 residues. Germline V gene data show CDR1 as ENHRY and CDR2 as SYGVKD. The CDR3 is CAISDLTANYGYTF. CDR3 bases: TGTGCCATCAGTGACCTGACAGCGAACTATGGCTACACCTTC.

About this clone itself: The same CDR3 is also encoded by other DNA sequences in this sample. The V gene is TRBV2, the J gene TRBJ2-7; D unresolved. V lost 2 bases and J 4 bases, leaving 6 bases between the germline ends. The CDR3 has 12 amino acids. Germline V gives CDR1 SNHLY, CDR2 FYNNEI. The CDR3 region is CASSESSYEQYF. In nucleotides, the CDR3 is TGTGCCAGCAGTGAAAGTAGTTACGAGCAGTACTTC.

This chain connects TRBV14 to TRBJ2-6, with D tentatively TRBD1 (6 bases). With 4 bases removed from V and 0 bases from J, the gap between germline ends came to 13 bases. Germline assignment: CDR1 SGHDN and CDR2 FVKESK. The CDR3 sequence is 17 residues long. The CDR3 DNA reads TGTGCCAGCAGCCTCCTCAGGGGCCCCTCTGGGGCCAACGTCCTGACTTTC. Its translation is CASSLLRGPSGANVLTF.

This rearrangement joins TRBV4-2 to TRBJ2-1, with D perhaps TRBD2 (5 bases). The length of the CDR3 is 15 residues. CDR1 and CDR2 (germline): LGHNA, YNFKEQ. V gave up 3 bases and J gave up 4 bases, with 13 bases separating them. The CDR3 DNA reads as TGTGCCAGCAGCCAGACCCTGGAGGCTTACAATGAGCAGTTCTTC. Translation gives CASSQTLEAYNEQFF.

V gene TRBV7-2 combines with J gene TRBJ2-5; tentatively, D is TRBD2 (5 bases). This CDR3 comprises 15 residues. The V end lost 1 base, the J end lost 4 bases, and 13 bases lay between the germline ends. Germline V gene lookup returns CDR1 SGHTA and CDR2 FQGNSA. The CDR3 nucleotides are TGTGCCAGCAGCTTAGGCGGGCGAGGTCGAGAGACCCAGTACTTC. Translation gives CASSLGGRGRETQYF.

The genes are TRBV3-1 (or the pseudogene TRBV3-2) and TRBJ2-7; D is possibly TRBD1 (5 bases). With 4 bases removed from V and 4 bases from J, the gap between germline ends came to 14 bases. The CDR3 has 14 residues. CDR1 and CDR2 (germline): LGHDT, YNNKEL (reference sequence). CDR3 region: CASSLGRAPYEQYF. In DNA form, the CDR3 reads TGTGCCAGCAGCCTGGGCAGGGCCCCTTACGAGCAGTACTTC.

The chain joins TRBV10-2 to TRBJ1-6; unclear D gene. Trimming took 5 bases from V and 2 from J, leaving 22 bases between them. The length of the CDR3 is 19 residues. The germline V gene has CDR1 WSHSY and CDR2 SAAADI. CDR3 sequence reads: CASSTPIRRRQTYNSPLHF. The CDR3 bases are TGCGCCAGCAGTACACCAATCCGGAGGCGGCAGACCTATAATTCACCCCTCCACTTT.

This chain joins TRBV5-4 and TRBJ2-7; 9 bases map to TRBD2. The CDR3 sequence is 13 residues long. V gave up 3 bases and J gave up 3 bases; unmatched junction bases: 1. Germline-derived CDR1 and CDR2 are SGHNT and YYREEE (reference sequence). The CDR3 coding sequence is TGTGCCAGCAGCTCGACTAGCGGCTACGAGCAGTACTTC. Amino acids: CASSSTSGYEQYF.

This rearrangement joins TRBV7-3 to TRBJ2-1; 14 bases are a match to TRBD2. CDR3 length: 19 residues. J lost 8 bases, V lost 2 bases, and 14 bases had no gene match. Germline CDR1 reads SGHTA; CDR2 reads FQGTGA. The CDR3 loop is CASSLLPGLAGDRVHEQFF. The CDR3 DNA follows: TGTGCCAGCAGCTTACTCCCGGGACTAGCGGGAGACCGTGTCCATGAGCAGTTCTTC. Full variable domain (missing parts from reference TRBV7-3 and TRBJ2-1): GAGVSQTPSNKVTEKGKYVELRCDPISGHTALYWYRQSLGQGPEFLIYFQGTGAADDSGLPNDRFFAVRPEGSVSTLKIQRTERGDSAVYLCASSLLPGLAGDRVHEQFFGPGTRLTVL.

The chain recombines TRBV7-2 with TRBJ1-1; TRBD1 aligns across 7 bases. Germline CDR1 is SGHTA and CDR2 is FQGNSA. The CDR3 consists of 15 residues. Trimming took 3 bases from V and 4 from J; bases not matched to a gene: 8. DNA of the CDR3: TGTGCCAGCAGCTTTAGACAGGGTAGTAGCACTGAAGCTTTCTTT. This codes for CASSFRQGSSTEAFF.

This clone was counted once. The chain combines TRBV19 with TRBJ1-4; D uncertain. From germline, CDR1 is LNHDA and CDR2 SQIVND (reference sequence). The CDR3 contains 13 residues. The germline V and J ends were trimmed by 8 bases and 6 bases, with 13 bases remaining between them. This CDR3 reads CASLSRIDEKLFF. The CDR3 DNA follows: TGTGCCAGTTTAAGCAGGATAGATGAAAAACTGTTTTTT.

Only a few counts were recorded for this clone. V usage is TRBV27 and J usage is TRBJ1-2; unclear D gene. Trimming removed 3 bases from V and 6 bases from J, with 17 bases in between. Germline lookup yields CDR1 MNHEY and CDR2 SMNVEV (reference sequence). CDR3 length: 15 amino acids. This CDR3 is CASSFGTSGGHGYTF. CDR3 nucleotides: TGTGCCAGCAGTTTCGGAACTTCGGGTGGTCATGGCTACACCTTC.

The chain has TRBV7-6 and TRBJ2-5; no definite D call. Trimming took 5 bases from V and 5 from J, leaving 12 bases between them. The CDR3 sequence is 13 residues long. Germline values: CDR1 SGHVS, CDR2 FNYEAQ. The CDR3 spells CASSDLVGETQYF. The CDR3 coding sequence is TGTGCCAGCAGCGACTTGGTCGGGGAGACCCAGTACTTC.

The V call is TRBV29-1, the J call TRBJ1-1, with TRBD1 matching 7 bases. CDR1 SQVTM and CDR2 ANQGSEA come from the germline V gene. J gave up 5 bases and V 8 bases, and 8 bases lay outside the gene matches. The CDR3 covers 12 residues. Here the CDR3 reads CSLGQKGTEAFF. CDR3 nucleotide sequence: TGCAGCTTGGGACAGAAAGGGACTGAAGCTTTCTTT.

The rearrangement uses TRBV10-2 and TRBJ1-5, with D tentatively TRBD1 (6 bases). In germline, CDR1 is WSHSY, CDR2 SAAADI. The CDR3 spans 16 residues. V gave up 10 bases and J gave up 0 bases, with 19 bases separating them. Here the CDR3 DNA reads TGCGCCACCGCGGGGGGGCGCGGGAATAGCAATCAGCCCCAGCATTTT. This gives the protein CATAGGRGNSNQPQHF.